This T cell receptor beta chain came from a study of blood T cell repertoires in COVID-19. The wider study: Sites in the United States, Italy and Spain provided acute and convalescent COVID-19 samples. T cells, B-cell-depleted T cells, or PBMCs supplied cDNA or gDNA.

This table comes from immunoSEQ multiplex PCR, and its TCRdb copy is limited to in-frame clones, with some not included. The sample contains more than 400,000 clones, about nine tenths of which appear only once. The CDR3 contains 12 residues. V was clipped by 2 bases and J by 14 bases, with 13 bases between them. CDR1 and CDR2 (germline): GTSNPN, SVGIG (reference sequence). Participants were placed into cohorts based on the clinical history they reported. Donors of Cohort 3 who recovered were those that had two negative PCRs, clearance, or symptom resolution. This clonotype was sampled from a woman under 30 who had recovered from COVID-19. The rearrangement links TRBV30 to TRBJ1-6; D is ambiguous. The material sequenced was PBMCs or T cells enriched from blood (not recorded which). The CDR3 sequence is CAWSPSGMTLHF. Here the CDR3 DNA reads TGTGCCTGGAGTCCGTCGGGTATGACCCTCCACTTT. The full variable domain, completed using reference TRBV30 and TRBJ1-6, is SQTIHQWPATLVQPVGSPLSLECTVEGTSNPNLYWYRQAAGRGLQLLFYSVGIGQISSEVPQNLSASRPQDRQFILSSKKLLLSDSGFYLCAWSPSGMTLHFGNGTRLTVT.